This TCR beta chain was recorded in a study of metastatic and nonmetastatic thyroid tumors. The wider study: The study looked at repertoires side by side in blood and in tumor or nodule tissue from malignant and benign thyroid patients. Study results and limitations: A significant increase in TCR beta diversity was reportedly seen in malignant thyroid tumors relative to benign nodules, in blood and tumor.

TCRdb re-analyzed the PCR reads using MiXCR. The data show about 16,000 clones, about 31% seen once. Patients underwent thyroid surgery, and none had received any treatment before it. The V end was cut by 6 bases, the J end by 9 bases, with 15 bases between. The CDR3 totals 14 residues. This clone was counted a few times. Its target is not known. The V and J genes are TRBV12-3 or TRBV12-4 and TRBJ1-6; the D gene is possibly TRBD1 (5 bases). The specimen sequenced was tumor tissue. This sequence originates from a female donor with papillary thyroid cancer or a benign thyroid nodule (not recorded which). Some clones in this sample may be carry-over from other donors' samples. The CDR3 here is CASSNDRRSSPLHF. CDR3 in DNA: TGTGCCAGCAGCAACGACAGAAGGAGTTCACCCCTCCACTTT.